The 11 T cell receptor beta chains reported below all come from one sample, sequenced in a study of cytomegalovirus exposure and HLA in healthy donors. Data came from immunoSEQ multiplex PCR; TCRdb stores just in-frame clones and leaves some out. Of some 150,000 clones in the sample, approximately 90% are singletons; the top ten hold 3%. Sequenced sample: PBMCs. These receptors were collected from a man younger than 35 in good health and CMV-seronegative.

The chain has TRBV5-1 and TRBJ2-5; D may be TRBD2 (6 bases). This CDR3 comprises 15 residues. V lost 5 bases to trimming and J lost 2 bases, with 16 bases between them. CDR1 SGHRS and CDR2 YFSETQ come from the germline V gene. The CDR3 is CASRSGTGVQETQYF. CDR3 nucleotides: TGCGCCAGCAGGTCCGGGACGGGGGTACAAGAGACCCAGTACTTC.

This rearrangement joins TRBV2 to TRBJ2-3; 8 bases map to TRBD2. V was pared by 7 bases and J by 4 bases, with 13 bases of the junction left unmatched. The CDR3 spans 16 residues. Germline V gene lookup returns CDR1 SNHLY and CDR2 FYNNEI. The CDR3 sequence is CASTLGAGALADTQYF. CDR3 bases: TGTGCCAGCACCCTGGGAGCGGGAGCTCTTGCAGATACGCAGTATTTT.

This rearrangement joins TRBV28 to TRBJ2-7; 7 positions match TRBD2. Germline CDR1 MDHEN, CDR2 SYDVKM. Unmatched junction bases numbered 13, after V lost 3 bases and J lost 2 bases. CDR3 length: 17 amino acids. The CDR3 DNA is TGTGCCAGCAGTTTCCCCCTAGCGGATCATAGGACCTACGAGCAGTACTTC. Amino acid sequence: CASSFPLADHRTYEQYF.

The chain is built from TRBV6-5 and TRBJ1-2; D may be TRBD1 (5 bases). From germline, CDR1 is MNHEY and CDR2 SVGAGI. V was shortened by 6 bases and J by 8 bases, with 19 bases between the two germline ends. CDR3 size: 14 residues. The CDR3: CASRPGAGLGGYTF. DNA for the CDR3: TGTGCCAGCAGACCTGGGGCAGGGTTGGGAGGCTACACCTTC.

The rearrangement uses TRBV13 and TRBJ2-2; D is possibly TRBD1 (5 bases). The CDR3 has 17 residues. The V and J ends lost 3 bases and 1 base respectively, with 15 bases between them. CDR1 and CDR2 (germline): PRHDT, FYEKMQ (reference sequence). Written as DNA, the CDR3 is TGTGCCAGCAGCTTCCACACTTCTCAGGGGAACACCGGGGAGCTGTTTTTT. Translated, it gives CASSFHTSQGNTGELFF. Drawing the rest from reference TRBV13 and TRBJ2-2, the complete variable domain is AAGVIQSPRHLIKEKRETATLKCYPIPRHDTVYWYQQGPGQDPQFLISFYEKMQSDKGSIPDRFSAQQFSDYHSELNMSSLELGDSALYFCASSFHTSQGNTGELFFGEGSRLTVL.

The chain joins TRBV28 to TRBJ1-2, with D possibly being TRBD1 (5 bases). The CDR3 totals 15 residues. V gave up 2 bases and J gave up 7 bases, with 17 bases separating them. CDR1 is MDHEN, CDR2 SYDVKM, per germline. The CDR3 DNA is TGTGCCAGCAGTTTAATTAAAGGGGCGCAGATTGGCTACACCTTC. This codes for CASSLIKGAQIGYTF.

This rearrangement joins TRBV2 to TRBJ2-3; TRBD2 is a possible D gene (6 bases). Germline CDR1 reads SNHLY; CDR2 reads FYNNEI. This CDR3 contains 14 residues. Trimming shortened V by 7 bases and J by 7 bases, and 18 bases separated the two germline ends. CDR3 sequence (DNA): TGTGCCAGCAAGGAACTAGCTCCGTCGAATACGCAGTATTTT. This translates into CASKELAPSNTQYF.

This chain joins TRBV27 and TRBJ2-3; TRBD1 aligns across 7 bases. The ends lost 6 bases at V and 2 bases at J; junction bases unmatched: 5. The CDR3 is made up of 14 amino acids. The germline gives CDR1 MNHEY, CDR2 SMNVEV (reference sequence). The DNA for the CDR3 is TGTGCCAGCAGGGGGACAGCTAACACAGATACGCAGTATTTT. It codes for CASRGTANTDTQYF.

The CDR3 region is CASNPLLANEQFF. CDR3 nucleotides: TGTGCCAGCAACCCTCTACTAGCGAATGAGCAGTTCTTC. The chain employs TRBV7-8 and TRBJ2-1, with 7 bases identical to TRBD2. The CDR3 totals 13 residues. V was clipped by 7 bases and J by 7 bases; unmatched bases: 7. Germline V gene lookup returns CDR1 SGHVS and CDR2 FQNEAQ.

This chain joins TRBV6-5 and TRBJ1-2, with D possibly being TRBD1 (6 bases). The germline V gene has CDR1 MNHEY and CDR2 SVGAGI. The CDR3 is 12 amino acids. Between the trimmed V and J ends, which lost 5 bases and 8 bases, there was a span of 12 bases. CDR3 protein: CASSLRGGGYTF. The CDR3 DNA is TGTGCCAGCAGTCTAAGAGGGGGAGGCTACACCTTC.

The chain has TRBV25-1 and TRBJ2-7, with 10 bases aligning to TRBD2. Germline CDR1 MGHDK, CDR2 SYGVNS. After removal of 3 bases from V and 6 bases from J, the junction contained 11 bases not matched to a gene. The CDR3 is 16 amino acids. The chain's CDR3 is CASSDPGLAGVGEQYF. DNA of the CDR3: TGTGCCAGCAGTGACCCAGGGCTAGCGGGAGTGGGCGAGCAGTACTTC.